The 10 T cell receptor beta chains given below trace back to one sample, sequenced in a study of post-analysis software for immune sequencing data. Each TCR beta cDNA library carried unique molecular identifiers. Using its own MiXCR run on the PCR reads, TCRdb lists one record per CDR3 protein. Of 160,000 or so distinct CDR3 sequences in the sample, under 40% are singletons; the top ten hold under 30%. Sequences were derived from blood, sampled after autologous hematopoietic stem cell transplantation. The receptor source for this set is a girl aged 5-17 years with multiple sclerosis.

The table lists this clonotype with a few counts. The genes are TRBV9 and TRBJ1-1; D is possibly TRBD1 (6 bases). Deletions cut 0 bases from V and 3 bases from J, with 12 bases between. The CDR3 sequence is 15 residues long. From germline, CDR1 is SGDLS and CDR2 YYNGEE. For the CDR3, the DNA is TGTGCCAGCAGCGTAGCCCCGGGGGGGCACACTGAAGCTTTCTTT. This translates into CASSVAPGGHTEAFF.

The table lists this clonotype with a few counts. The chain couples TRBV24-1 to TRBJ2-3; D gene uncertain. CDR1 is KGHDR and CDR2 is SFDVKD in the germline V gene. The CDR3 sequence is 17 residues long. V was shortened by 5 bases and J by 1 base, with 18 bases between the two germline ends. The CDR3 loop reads CATSAPIDSLGTDTQYF. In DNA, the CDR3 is TGTGCCACCAGTGCCCCTATCGACTCCCTGGGCACAGATACGCAGTATTTT.

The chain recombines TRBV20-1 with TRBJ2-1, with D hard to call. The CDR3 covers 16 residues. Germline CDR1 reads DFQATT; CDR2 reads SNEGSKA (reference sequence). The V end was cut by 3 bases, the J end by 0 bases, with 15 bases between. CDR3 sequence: CSARGDWKSSYNEQFF. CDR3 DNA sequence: TGCAGTGCTAGGGGCGACTGGAAAAGCTCCTACAATGAGCAGTTCTTC.

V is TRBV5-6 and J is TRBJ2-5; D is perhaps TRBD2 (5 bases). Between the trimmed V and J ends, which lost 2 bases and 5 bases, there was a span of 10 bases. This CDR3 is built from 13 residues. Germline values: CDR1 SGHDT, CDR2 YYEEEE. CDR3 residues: CASSFPTGETQYF. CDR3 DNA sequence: TGTGCCAGCAGCTTCCCCACGGGGGAGACCCAGTACTTC.

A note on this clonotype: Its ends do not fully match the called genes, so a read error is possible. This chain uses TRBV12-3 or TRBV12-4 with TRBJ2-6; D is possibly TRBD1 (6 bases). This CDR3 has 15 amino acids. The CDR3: CACRGQPSGANVLTF. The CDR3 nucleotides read TGTGCCTGCAGAGGACAGCCCTCTGGGGCCAACGTCCTGACTTTC.

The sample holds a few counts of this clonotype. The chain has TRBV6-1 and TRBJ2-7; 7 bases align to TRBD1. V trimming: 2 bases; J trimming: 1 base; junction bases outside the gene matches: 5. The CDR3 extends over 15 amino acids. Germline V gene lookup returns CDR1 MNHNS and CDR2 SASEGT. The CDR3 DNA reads TGTGCCAGCAGTGAATCGGCGACAGGGTCCTACGAGCAGTACTTC. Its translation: CASSESATGSYEQYF.

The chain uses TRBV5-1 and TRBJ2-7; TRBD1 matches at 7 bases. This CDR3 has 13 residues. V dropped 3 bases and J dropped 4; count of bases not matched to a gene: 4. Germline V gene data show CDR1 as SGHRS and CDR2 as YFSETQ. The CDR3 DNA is TGCGCCAGCAGCTCCGACAGGGCGTACGAGCAGTACTTC. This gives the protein CASSSDRAYEQYF.

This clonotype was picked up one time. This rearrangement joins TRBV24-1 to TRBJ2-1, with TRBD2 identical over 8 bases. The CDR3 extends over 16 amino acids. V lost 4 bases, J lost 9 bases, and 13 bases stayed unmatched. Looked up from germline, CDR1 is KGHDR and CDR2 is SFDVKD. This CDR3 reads CATSDILTGGPGEQFF. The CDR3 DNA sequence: TGTGCCACCAGTGACATACTAACGGGAGGGCCGGGTGAGCAGTTCTTC.

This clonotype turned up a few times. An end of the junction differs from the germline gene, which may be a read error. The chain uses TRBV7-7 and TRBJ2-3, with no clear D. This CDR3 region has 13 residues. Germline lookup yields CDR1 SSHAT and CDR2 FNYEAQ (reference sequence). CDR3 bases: TGTGCTAGCAGCTTAAGGGCTTCAGATACGCAGTATTTT. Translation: CASSLRASDTQYF.

The DNA for the CDR3 is TGTGCCAGCAGCCACTCCTCCGACAGAGAGCAGTACTTC. Its translation: CASSHSSDREQYF. V usage is TRBV14 and J usage is TRBJ2-7; tentatively, D is TRBD1 (5 bases). The CDR3 is 13 residues long. From germline, CDR1 is SGHDN and CDR2 FVKESK. Deletions cut 3 bases from V and 7 bases from J, with 13 bases between.